This is a list of T cell receptor beta chains from one sample in a study of blood T cell repertoires in COVID-19. Libraries were prepared by immunoSEQ multiplex PCR; TCRdb keeps only in-frame clonotypes and omits some of them. There are 150,000 to 180,000 clones in the sample; around 85% occur only once, and 0.63% lies in the top ten. The material sequenced was peripheral blood. These receptors were collected from a man aged 55 to 70 with COVID-19, enrolled during active disease. The CDR3 runs from the conserved cysteine through the conserved F or W.

J gene,V gene,CDR3 protein
TRBJ2-7,TRBV5-1,CASTMGGGYEQYF
TRBJ2-7,TRBV18,CASSPRRTSSYEQYF
TRBJ1-1,TRBV6-5,CASSYSMNTEAFF
TRBJ1-6,TRBV5-4,CASSLAGVGSPLHF
TRBJ2-7,TRBV28,CASSQGTSGGYEQYF
TRBJ1-6,TRBV18,CASSPLNADNSPLHF
TRBJ2-1,TRBV27,CASSSQGDHEQFF
TRBJ1-5,TRBV14,CASSQGGSQPQHF
TRBJ1-2,TRBV6-5,CASTSTAVFDGYTF
TRBJ1-1,TRBV6-5,CASSQTGVGTEAFF
TRBJ2-7,TRBV18,CASSPKAQGANEQYF
TRBJ2-7,TRBV2,CASLSNSGYEQYF
TRBJ1-2,TRBV7-9,CASSLSRENYGYTF
TRBJ2-7,TRBV6-2/TRBV6-3,CASSHDSLSNEQYF
TRBJ2-5,TRBV6-2/TRBV6-3,CASSLLQETQYF
TRBJ1-3,TRBV3-1/TRBV3-2,CASSQKATGTIYF
TRBJ2-7,TRBV28,CASSWTAPGGEQYF
TRBJ1-2,TRBV6-5,CASSYSMGRSYGYTF
TRBJ1-4,TRBV5-1,CASSLAQPYNRGRTNEKLFF
TRBJ1-1,TRBV7-9,CASSFQGKMNTEAFF
TRBJ2-7,TRBV9,CASSRGQSYEQYF
TRBJ2-3,TRBV7-2,CASSLGQGTDTQYF
TRBJ2-5,TRBV7-7,CASTARETQYF
TRBJ1-5,TRBV15,CATSVDRLAGQPQHF
TRBJ1-2,TRBV7-9,CASSLSVAEDF